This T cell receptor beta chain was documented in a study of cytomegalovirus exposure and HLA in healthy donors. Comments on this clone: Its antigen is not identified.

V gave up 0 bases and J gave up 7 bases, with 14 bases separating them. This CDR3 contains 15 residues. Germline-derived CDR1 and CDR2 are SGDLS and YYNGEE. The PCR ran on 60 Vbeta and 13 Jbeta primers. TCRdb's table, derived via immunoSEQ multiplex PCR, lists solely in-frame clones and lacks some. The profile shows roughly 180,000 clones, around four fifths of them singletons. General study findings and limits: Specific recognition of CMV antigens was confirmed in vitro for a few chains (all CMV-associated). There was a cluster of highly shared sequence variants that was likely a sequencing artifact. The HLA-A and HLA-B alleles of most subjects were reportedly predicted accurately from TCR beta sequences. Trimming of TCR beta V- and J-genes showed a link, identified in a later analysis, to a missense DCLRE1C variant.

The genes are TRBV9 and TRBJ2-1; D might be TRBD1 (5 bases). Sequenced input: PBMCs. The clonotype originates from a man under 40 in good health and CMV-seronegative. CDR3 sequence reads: CASSVAGQELNEQFF. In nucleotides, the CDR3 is TGTGCCAGCAGCGTAGCCGGACAAGAGCTTAATGAGCAGTTCTTC.